The source of this T cell receptor (beta chain) is a study of blood T cell repertoires in COVID-19. Trimming took 10 bases from V and 0 from J; bases not matched to a gene: 7. The CDR3 contains 14 residues. Per the germline V gene, CDR1 is ENHRY and CDR2 is SYGVKD. Profiling relied on immunoSEQ multiplex PCR, and the TCRdb table lists in-frame clones only, not all of them. The data show 80,000 to 100,000 clones, around 90% seen once. This sequence was found in a human donor with COVID-19, enrolled during active disease. The donor label of this sample is uncertain. J is TRBJ2-3 and V is TRBV10-3, with 7 positions matching TRBD1. The sequencing input was peripheral blood. The chain's CDR3 is CATRQGTSTDTQYF. The CDR3 DNA reads TGTGCCACCAGACAGGGAACTAGCACAGATACGCAGTATTTT.